The 26 T cell receptor beta chains in this list originate from one sample, sequenced in a study of immune cell composition in non-small cell lung cancer. Clones were sequenced by immunoSEQ multiplex PCR, and TCRdb holds only the in-frame ones, with some missing. Of about 3,400 clones in the sample, less than 90% are singletons; the top ten hold around 12%. The normal lung sample lay at least 3 cm, and maximally far, from the tumour. The sample taken for sequencing was non-adjacent lung tissue. The receptors here all came from a human donor with non-small cell lung cancer.

This clone has a single count. The genes are TRBV19 and TRBJ2-3; weak D call: TRBD2 (6 bases). Germline CDR1 LNHDA, CDR2 SQIVND (reference sequence). This CDR3 comprises 15 residues. The ends were cut back, 7 bases at V and 3 bases at J, with 17 bases in the middle. CDR3 sequence: CASKRQLGGTDTQYF. In DNA, the CDR3 is TGTGCCAGTAAACGGCAGTTGGGGGGAACAGATACGCAGTATTTT.

The chain employs TRBV14 and TRBJ1-1, with 9 positions matching TRBD1. This CDR3 contains 14 residues. Germline CDR1 SGHDN, CDR2 FVKESK. Losses at the gene ends were 6 bases for V and 1 base for J; bases not matched to a gene: 3. This chain's CDR3 is CASRRQGENTEAFF. The DNA of the CDR3 is TGTGCCAGCAGAAGACAGGGGGAGAACACTGAAGCTTTCTTT.

By share, this clone ranks as large (0.1 to 1%). Other nucleotide sequences from this sample produce the same CDR3. This chain joins TRBV19 and TRBJ1-1, with 9 bases identical to TRBD1. V gave up 6 bases and J gave up 4 bases; unmatched junction bases: 6. The CDR3 contains 14 residues. The V gene's germline CDR1 is LNHDA and CDR2 SQIVND (reference sequence). CDR3 region: CASSPGQGSTEAFF. Written as DNA, the CDR3 is TGTGCCAGTAGCCCTGGACAGGGGAGCACTGAAGCTTTCTTT.

The chain carries TRBV6-6 and TRBJ1-5; D is ambiguous. With 6 bases removed from V and 0 bases from J, the gap between germline ends came to 12 bases. CDR3 length equals 15 residues. Germline values: CDR1 MNHNY, CDR2 SVGAGI (reference sequence). Here the CDR3 reads CASSSGVVSNQPQHF. CDR3 coding DNA: TGTGCCAGCAGCTCCGGGGTGGTTAGCAATCAGCCCCAGCATTTT.

This clone was found once. A read error may produce the germline difference seen at one junction end. This chain connects TRBV7-7 to TRBJ2-1, with a weak D call TRBD1 (5 bases). The CDR3 extends over 15 amino acids. Germline V CDR1 and CDR2: SSHAT, FNYEAQ (reference sequence). In nucleotides, the CDR3 is TGTGCTAGCAGCTTAACGACAGACTCCTACAATGAGCAGTTCTTC. It encodes CASSLTTDSYNEQFF.

This chain uses TRBV28 with TRBJ1-4; TRBD1 aligns across 8 bases. CDR1 MDHEN and CDR2 SYDVKM come from the germline V gene. Germline trimming cut 3 bases from V and 7 bases from J; bases unmatched to any gene: 4. CDR3 length: 14 amino acids. The DNA for the CDR3 is TGTGCCAGCAGTTTCACAGGGGGGAGTGAAAAACTGTTTTTT. Amino acid sequence: CASSFTGGSEKLFF.

The rearrangement joins TRBV5-1 to TRBJ2-7; 9 positions agree with TRBD1. The V segment lost 3 bases and the J segment 1 base; nucleotides outside the gene matches: 8. The CDR3 sequence is 16 residues long. CDR1 is SGHRS and CDR2 is YFSETQ in the germline V gene. CDR3 in amino acids: CASSWGGTGSSYEQYF. The CDR3 DNA reads as TGCGCCAGCAGCTGGGGGGGGACAGGGAGTTCCTACGAGCAGTACTTC.

The chain couples TRBV5-6 to TRBJ2-7; 10 nucleotides match TRBD2. The ends lost 4 bases at V and 2 bases at J; junction bases unmatched: 6. In germline, CDR1 is SGHDT, CDR2 YYEEEE. The length of the CDR3 is 15 residues. CDR3 region: CASSLVSGRAYEQYF. In DNA form, the CDR3 reads TGTGCCAGCAGCCTCGTCAGCGGGAGGGCCTACGAGCAGTACTTC.

A word on this clone: At one end, the junction sequence differs from germline, possibly due to a read error. J is TRBJ2-3 and V is TRBV5-4; 14 bases fit TRBD2. The germline V gene has CDR1 SGHNT and CDR2 YYREEE (reference sequence). CDR3 length: 12 amino acids. This chain's CDR3 is CASSHGTSGRRF. The CDR3 nucleotides are TGTGCCAGCAGTCATGGGACTAGCGGGAGACGTTTT.

The rearrangement uses TRBV27 and TRBJ1-4; no reliable D call. The CDR3 totals 14 residues. With 6 bases removed from V and 3 bases from J, the gap between germline ends came to 11 bases. The V gene's germline CDR1 is MNHEY and CDR2 SMNVEV (reference sequence). CDR3 coding DNA: TGTGCCAGCAGGTTTCAGGCCTCTAATGAAAAACTGTTTTTT. Its protein product is CASRFQASNEKLFF.

This chain uses TRBV6-6 with TRBJ1-2; D might be TRBD1 (6 bases). CDR1 is MNHNY and CDR2 is SVGAGI in the germline V gene (reference sequence). Trimming stripped 6 bases from V and 12 bases from J, with 20 bases between. CDR3 length equals 13 residues. CDR3 coding DNA: TGTGCCAGCAGGGGGGGGCCAGCTCTAGGGAACACCTTC. This encodes CASRGGPALGNTF.

The V and J genes are TRBV6-1 and TRBJ2-7; no definite D call. Germline V gene sequence: CDR1 MNHNS, CDR2 SASEGT. With 6 bases removed from V and 5 bases from J, the gap between germline ends came to 11 bases. This CDR3 comprises 12 residues. The CDR3 loop is CASRLDNHEQYF. The CDR3 nucleotides read TGTGCCAGCAGATTAGACAACCACGAGCAGTACTTC.

The chain recombines TRBV7-3 with TRBJ2-1; 14 bases are shared with TRBD2. Germline V CDR1 and CDR2: SGHTA, FQGTGA. This CDR3 comprises 21 residues. The J segment lost 1 base and the V segment lost 4 bases, leaving 15 bases of the junction unmatched. The CDR3 DNA follows: TGTGCCAGCAGCTCGAATCTAGGGGGGACTAGCGGGAGAATGTCCTACAATGAGCAGTTCTTC. As protein: CASSSNLGGTSGRMSYNEQFF.

CDR3: CASSSVPGDTDTQYF. The CDR3 DNA sequence: TGCGCCAGCAGCTCCGTACCGGGAGATACAGATACGCAGTATTTT. The V gene is TRBV5-1, the J gene TRBJ2-3; D may be TRBD2 (6 bases). CDR1 and CDR2 from the germline V gene are SGHRS and YFSETQ. Trimming left V 3 bases short and J 3 bases short, with 14 bases between. This CDR3 contains 15 residues.

J is TRBJ1-1 and V is TRBV6-1; D gene uncertain. Germline values: CDR1 MNHNS, CDR2 SASEGT. The V end lost 1 base, the J end lost 0 bases, and 9 bases lay between the germline ends. The CDR3 is 15 residues long. CDR3 coding DNA: TGTGCCAGCAGTGAAGACGGGGTGCTGAACACTGAAGCTTTCTTT. This codes for CASSEDGVLNTEAFF.

The chain is built from TRBV19 and TRBJ1-2, with D unclear. The CDR3 runs 12 residues. Deletions cut 3 bases from V and 3 bases from J, with 5 bases between. Germline CDR1 reads LNHDA; CDR2 reads SQIVND (reference sequence). CDR3 bases: TGTGCCAGTAGTATGGGCGACTATGGCTACACCTTC. Its translation is CASSMGDYGYTF. Full variable domain (missing parts from reference TRBV19 and TRBJ1-2): DGGITQSPKYLFRKEGQNVTLSCEQNLNHDAMYWYRQDPGQGLRLIYYSQIVNDFQKGDIAEGYSVSREKKESFPLTVTSAQKNPTAFYLCASSMGDYGYTFGSGTRLTVV.

The chain has TRBV4-3 and TRBJ2-3; no definite D call. The CDR3 loop spans 14 amino acids. Trimming cost V 1 base and J 7 bases, with 12 bases left between them. Germline V gene sequence: CDR1 LGHNA, CDR2 YSLEER. The CDR3 DNA follows: TGCGCCAGCAGCCAAGGGTCCACAGACAATACGCAGTATTTT. Protein product: CASSQGSTDNTQYF.

V is TRBV10-3 and J is TRBJ2-7, with a possible D match to TRBD1 (5 bases). The CDR3 consists of 13 residues. V was cut by 10 bases and J by 5 bases, with 18 bases left in between. Germline CDR1 reads ENHRY; CDR2 reads SYGVKD. CDR3 DNA: TGTGCCACCGCCCTCCATGACAGAAACGAGCAGTACTTC. Its protein product is CATALHDRNEQYF.

The genes are TRBV30 and TRBJ1-4, with 9 bases fitting TRBD1. Germline V gives CDR1 GTSNPN, CDR2 SVGIG (reference sequence). The V and J ends lost 0 bases and 5 bases, in that order; junction bases with no gene match: 4. The CDR3 has 15 residues. The CDR3 spells CAWSVRGTGNEKLFF. The CDR3 coding sequence is TGTGCCTGGAGTGTACGGGGGACAGGGAATGAAAAACTGTTTTTT.

V usage is TRBV7-2 and J usage is TRBJ2-7; tentatively, D is TRBD1 (6 bases). Germline V gene sequence: CDR1 SGHTA, CDR2 FQGNSA. V dropped 0 bases and J dropped 7 bases, with 22 bases sitting between them. This CDR3 comprises 17 residues. As DNA, the CDR3 is TGTGCCAGCAGCTTAGCCGAGACCGTTGACAGGAGTGGGGAGCAGTACTTC. Its translation: CASSLAETVDRSGEQYF.

The chain recombines TRBV28 with TRBJ2-7; D is unresolved. There are 14 residues in the CDR3. The germline CDR1 and CDR2 sequences are MDHEN and SYDVKM. Trimming took 7 bases from V and 1 from J, leaving 14 bases between them. Here the CDR3 DNA reads TGTGCCAGCACCTGGGCAGGCCGATCCTACGAGCAGTACTTC. Encoded protein: CASTWAGRSYEQYF.

This chain links TRBV28 with TRBJ2-7; 8 nucleotides align to TRBD2. Germline CDR1 and CDR2: MDHEN and SYDVKM. Germline trimming cut 4 bases from V and 7 bases from J; bases unmatched to any gene: 15. The CDR3 length is 16 residues. The chain's CDR3 is CASSSSGRTGLGEQYF. The CDR3 bases are TGTGCCAGCAGTTCCAGCGGGAGAACAGGTTTGGGGGAGCAGTACTTC.

V gene TRBV6-1 combines with J gene TRBJ1-2; TRBD1 aligns across 11 bases. This CDR3 has 15 residues. Trimming at V came to 8 bases and at J to 4 bases, leaving 9 bases not matched to a gene. Germline-derived CDR1 and CDR2 are MNHNS and SASEGT. The CDR3 loop is CASAEGTGGAYGYTF. CDR3 bases: TGTGCCAGCGCAGAGGGGACAGGGGGGGCCTATGGCTACACCTTC.

The rearrangement uses TRBV18 and TRBJ2-1; 10 nucleotides align to TRBD2. The CDR3 totals 15 residues. V lost 3 bases and J lost 7; bases outside the gene matches: 6. The V gene's germline CDR1 is KGHSH and CDR2 LQKENI. CDR3 DNA sequence: TGTGCCAGCTCACCCCCGGGACTAGCGTTGAATGAGCAGTTCTTC. Protein product: CASSPPGLALNEQFF.

J is TRBJ1-1 and V is TRBV28; 7 bases map to TRBD1. There are 17 residues in the CDR3. In germline, CDR1 is MDHEN, CDR2 SYDVKM. The junction had 16 bases not matched to a gene; V was cut back by 5 bases and J by 4 bases. The CDR3 bases are TGTGCCAGCAGTCCCTGGGACAGCCTTCGATGGGGCACTGAAGCTTTCTTT. It is translated as CASSPWDSLRWGTEAFF. The full variable domain, its missing parts supplied by reference TRBV28 and TRBJ1-1, is DVKVTQSSRYLVKRTGEKVFLECVQDMDHENMFWYRQDPGLGLRLIYFSYDVKMKEKGDIPEGYSVSREKKERFSLILESASTNQTSMYLCASSPWDSLRWGTEAFFGQGTRLTVV.

The chain carries TRBV6-1 and TRBJ2-1; 7 nucleotides agree with TRBD1. CDR3 length: 13 residues. The J segment lost 8 bases and the V segment lost 6 bases, leaving 7 bases of the junction unmatched. Looked up from germline, CDR1 is MNHNS and CDR2 is SASEGT. The CDR3 sequence is CASRSTGSDEQFF. The DNA for the CDR3 is TGTGCCAGCAGATCGACAGGGTCCGATGAGCAGTTCTTC.